These 3 T cell receptor beta chains were all obtained from the same sample, sequenced in a study of blood T cell repertoires in COVID-19. Method: immunoSEQ multiplex PCR; TCRdb's copy keeps in-frame clones and lacks some. The sample holds 150,000 to 200,000 clones, over 70% seen once. The specimen was PBMCs or T cells enriched from blood (not recorded which). The receptors derive from a middle-aged woman with acute COVID-19.

This clone was detected once. This sequence joins TRBV7-8 and TRBJ1-5; D gene unclear. The CDR3 length is 12 residues. Trimming stripped 5 bases from V and 5 bases from J, with 7 bases between. Germline CDR1 SGHVS, CDR2 FQNEAQ. Written as DNA, the CDR3 is TGTGCCAGCAGCCCGGACTATCAGCCCCAGCATTTT. This sequence encodes CASSPDYQPQHF. Full variable domain (outside the CDR3, taken from reference TRBV7-8 and TRBJ1-5): GAGVSQSPRYKVAKRGQDVALRCDPISGHVSLFWYQQALGQGPEFLTYFQNEAQLDKSGLPSDRFFAERPEGSVSTLKIQRTQQEDSAVYLCASSPDYQPQHFGDGTRLSIL.

This chain joins TRBV9 and TRBJ2-3; 7 nucleotides align to TRBD2. V lost 3 bases, J lost 0 bases, and 1 base stayed unmatched. This CDR3 region has 14 residues. The germline gives CDR1 SGDLS, CDR2 YYNGEE. The CDR3 loop reads CASSGSGSTDTQYF. The CDR3 bases are TGTGCCAGCAGCGGTAGCGGGAGCACAGATACGCAGTATTTT.

This rearrangement joins TRBV19 to TRBJ2-1; a possible D gene is TRBD1 (6 bases). Germline V gene lookup returns CDR1 LNHDA and CDR2 SQIVND (reference sequence). The CDR3 sequence is 14 residues long. V lost 6 bases and J 2 bases, leaving 11 bases between the germline ends. CDR3 coding DNA: TGTGCCAGTAGCCGACAGGCGACCTACAATGAGCAGTTCTTC. This gives the protein CASSRQATYNEQFF.